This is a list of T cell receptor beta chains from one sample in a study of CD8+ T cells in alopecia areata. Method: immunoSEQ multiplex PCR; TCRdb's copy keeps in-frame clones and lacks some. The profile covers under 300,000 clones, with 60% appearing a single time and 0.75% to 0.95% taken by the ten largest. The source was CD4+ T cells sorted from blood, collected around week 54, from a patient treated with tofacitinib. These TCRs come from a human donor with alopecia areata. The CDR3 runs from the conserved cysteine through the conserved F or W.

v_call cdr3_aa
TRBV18 CASSPNGGTEAFF
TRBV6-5 CASSTVLKNHEQYF
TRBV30 CAWSRGTYGYTF
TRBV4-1 CASSPAPTGTEAFF
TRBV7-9 CASSSMNTEAFF
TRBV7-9 CASSLAGRYSLNTEAFF
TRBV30 CAWSEVMSSYEQYF
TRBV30 CAWTEGNTIYF
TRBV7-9 CASSSTGAHYGYTF
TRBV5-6 CASSPPDRDYGYTF
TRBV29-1 CSVGVGAGYTF
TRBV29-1 CSVLGAAGLYEQYF
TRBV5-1 CASSPGGGVSEQYF
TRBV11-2 CASSLDLAGELQETQYF
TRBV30 CAWSEGNLMEKGLFF
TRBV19 CASSMGGGRGSYNEQFF
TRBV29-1 CSVSTGAGANVLTF
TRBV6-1 CAIRRRGPGELFF
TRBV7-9 CASSRGQQTYEQYF
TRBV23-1 CASSLGSGMGLFF
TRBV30 CAWSPHTAGELFF
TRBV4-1 CASSQAYTEETQYF
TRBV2 CASSLPRAGGLLEQFF
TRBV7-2 CASSLGHYQPQHF